The 2 T cell receptor beta chains given below trace back to one sample, sequenced in a study of control samples from healthy donors and cancer patients. Profiled with immunoSEQ multiplex PCR; TCRdb holds only in-frame clones, not every one. The data contain approximately 66,000 clones, about 90% of them singletons. What was sequenced was PBMCs. These receptor sequences come from a man in his sixties with colorectal cancer.

The CDR3 reads CASSFSYEQYF. The CDR3, as DNA: TGTGCCAGCAGCTTCTCCTACGAGCAGTACTTC. The V call is TRBV6-2 or TRBV6-3, the J call TRBJ2-7; D is unclear. The CDR3 has 11 amino acids. CDR1 and CDR2 from the germline V gene are MNHEY and SVGEGT. Trimming cost V 6 bases and J 0 bases, with 3 bases left between them.

The chain employs TRBV5-5 and TRBJ2-4; D call uncertain. CDR1 and CDR2 from the germline V gene are SGHKS and YYEKEE (reference sequence). V was cut by 4 bases and J by 6 bases, with 5 bases left in between. This CDR3 is 11 amino acids long. DNA for the CDR3: TGTGCCAGCAGCCAATTAAACATTCAGTACTTC. As protein: CASSQLNIQYF.